Listed below are T cell receptor beta chains from one sample, sequenced in a study of beta chain features in type 1 diabetes. TCRdb keeps only in-frame clones here, not all; method: immunoSEQ multiplex PCR. In the table there are around 400,000 clones, about 14% of which are singletons. Sequencing input: naive CD4+ T cells from blood. The receptor set was obtained from a woman younger than 35 in good health. Both conserved end residues are trimmed from each CDR3.

v_call	j_call	cdr3_aa
TRBV2	TRBJ2-1	ASRVGQTYNEQF
TRBV9	TRBJ2-5	ASSVAGAARQETQY
TRBV29-1	TRBJ2-2	SVEGDRGSGELF
TRBV7-2	TRBJ2-7	ASSLAAGITTYEQY
TRBV19	TRBJ2-5	ASSIGPGTGYQETQY
TRBV6-5	TRBJ2-3	ASSRTGTTQY
TRBV2	TRBJ2-3	ASRKQGLASDTQY
TRBV27	TRBJ2-4	ASSLGQGAGRAKNIQY
TRBV28	TRBJ2-1	ASLAGERREQF
TRBV6-6	TRBJ2-3	ASSYSSDRGHDTQY
TRBV27	TRBJ2-3	ASSTTTGPDTQY
TRBV5-1	TRBJ2-3	ASSWTGVDTQY
TRBV29-1	TRBJ2-3	SVGSTSGSVADTQY
TRBV30	TRBJ2-3	AWSPTDTQY
TRBV18	TRBJ2-2	ASSPVATNTGELF
TRBV29-1	TRBJ2-1	SVEDRQVRLNEQF
TRBV6-5	TRBJ2-7	ASARRVSYEQY
TRBV9	TRBJ2-3	ASSPRGGGTPDTQY
TRBV27	TRBJ2-1	ASSSLAGANHNEQF
TRBV18	TRBJ2-7	ASSPPSSRGRYEQY
TRBV29-1	TRBJ2-7	SGRDSPGEQY
TRBV18	TRBJ2-7	ASSPDREQY
TRBV19	TRBJ1-5	ARGGPRTDADQPQH
TRBV7-8	TRBJ2-7	ASSLRTGALEQY
TRBV11-2	TRBJ2-5	ASSFSGMETQY
TRBV18	TRBJ2-7	ASSPPGRPYEQY
TRBV27	TRBJ1-2	ASSGRTGNGYT
TRBV5-1	TRBJ2-7	ASSRDRDYEQY
TRBV30	TRBJ2-5	AWSRDFQETQY
TRBV5-1	TRBJ1-1	ASSLRGNTEAF
TRBV6-1	TRBJ1-1	ASSERGGTEAF
TRBV4-1	TRBJ2-7	ASSLILRGTGSTGSYEQY
TRBV25-1	TRBJ1-4	ASSESAHTIGEKLF
TRBV7-2	TRBJ2-1	ASSVAGGRNEQF
TRBV27	TRBJ2-7	ASSPDQTGAYEQY
TRBV30	TRBJ1-4	AWSPGTGVEKLF
TRBV7-2	TRBJ2-3	ASSRTSGSTDTQY
TRBV9	TRBJ2-1	ASSMTTSRGSNEQF
TRBV18	TRBJ1-1	ASSPLDRGNTEAF
TRBV7-2	TRBJ2-5	ASRKRASDQETQY
TRBV5-6	TRBJ2-1	ASSFTSRPPYNEQF
TRBV28	TRBJ2-1	ATHSTGTAYNEQF
TRBV9	TRBJ2-3	ASSPRLATDTQY
TRBV4-3	TRBJ1-1	ASSRTGTEAF
TRBV29-1	TRBJ2-1	SALPPAGRYNEQF